A selection of T cell receptor beta chains follows, all from one sample in a study of cytomegalovirus exposure and HLA in healthy donors. Assay used: immunoSEQ multiplex PCR; TCRdb lists only in-frame clones, some missing. The sample has more than 50,000 clones, over 60% seen once. The sequencing input was PBMCs. These receptors were taken from a man aged 50-59 years in good health and CMV-seropositive. Each CDR3 is given with its conserved first and last residue. D genes are given only for firm matches. Clone sizes are given selectively: once, few, many, or a class where the clone is expanded.

d_call,cdr3_length,clone_size,v_call,j_call,cdr3_aa,cdr3_nt
NA,13,NA,TRBV30,TRBJ2-7,CAWSWGRRYEQYF,TGTGCCTGGAGTTGGGGCAGACGTTACGAGCAGTACTTC
TRBD1,13,NA,TRBV7-8,TRBJ2-1,CASSPWTGYEQFF,TGTGCCAGCAGCCCATGGACAGGGTACGAGCAGTTCTTC
TRBD1,14,NA,TRBV7-2,TRBJ1-4,CASSSRQGVEKLFF,TGTGCCAGCAGCTCTCGACAGGGGGTTGAAAAACTGTTTTTT
TRBD1,17,once,TRBV27,TRBJ2-1,CASSLYPTGVSYNEQFF,TGTGCCAGCAGTTTATACCCGACAGGGGTCTCCTACAATGAGCAGTTCTTC
TRBD1,14,NA,TRBV11-3,TRBJ1-1,CASSQTGSDTEAFF,TGTGCCAGCAGCCAGACAGGGAGTGATACTGAAGCTTTCTTT
NA,16,NA,TRBV9,TRBJ2-1,CASSVGLGSSYNEQFF,TGTGCCAGCAGCGTAGGGTTAGGGAGCTCCTACAATGAGCAGTTCTTC
TRBD1,15,NA,TRBV27,TRBJ1-4,CASSTLQGVNEKLFF,TGTGCCAGCAGTACGTTACAGGGGGTAAATGAAAAACTGTTTTTT
NA,14,NA,TRBV29-1,TRBJ2-1,CSATAGFSYNEQFF,TGCAGCGCAACGGCGGGATTCTCCTACAATGAGCAGTTCTTC
NA,18,NA,TRBV30,TRBJ2-2,CAWSVRSSARQETGELFF,TGTGCCTGGAGTGTACGGTCTAGCGCCCGCCAGGAAACCGGGGAGCTGTTTTTT
TRBD2,17,once,TRBV10-3,TRBJ2-3,CAISGRDFSGGEDTQYF,TGTGCCATCAGTGGGAGAGACTTTAGCGGGGGGGAAGATACGCAGTATTTT
NA,15,NA,TRBV19,TRBJ1-2,CASSIGAGQIYGYTF,TGTGCCAGTAGTATAGGTGCAGGGCAAATCTATGGCTACACCTTC
TRBD1,13,NA,TRBV30,TRBJ2-7,CAWNPDREYEQYF,TGTGCCTGGAACCCAGACAGGGAGTACGAGCAGTACTTC
TRBD1,16,few,TRBV2,TRBJ1-5,CASRPGTGGPNQPQHF,TGTGCCAGCAGGCCCGGGACAGGGGGTCCCAATCAGCCCCAGCATTTT
NA,14,NA,TRBV11-2,TRBJ1-5,CASSPRERLRPQHF,TGTGCCAGCAGCCCGAGGGAACGGTTGAGGCCCCAGCATTTT
NA,16,NA,TRBV11-2,TRBJ2-2,CASSYTGSSWPGELFF,TGTGCCAGCAGCTACACAGGGTCATCTTGGCCCGGGGAGCTGTTTTTT
TRBD2,15,NA,TRBV7-8,TRBJ2-1,CASSFREGSYNEQFF,TGTGCCAGCAGCTTCCGGGAGGGCTCCTACAATGAGCAGTTCTTC
NA,15,NA,TRBV6-5,TRBJ2-5,CASSYWLSGQETQYF,TGTGCCAGCAGTTACTGGTTAAGCGGACAAGAGACCCAGTACTTC
NA,14,NA,TRBV5-1,TRBJ2-3,CASSSGHDTDTQYF,TGCGCCAGCAGCTCGGGACACGACACAGATACGCAGTATTTT
NA,13,NA,TRBV12-5,TRBJ2-2,CASGRVNTGELFF,TGTGCTAGTGGTCGAGTGAACACCGGGGAGCTGTTTTTT
NA,13,NA,TRBV7-9,TRBJ1-1,CASSRTGSYEAFF,TGTGCCAGCAGCCGCACAGGTTCCTATGAAGCTTTCTTT
TRBD2,15,NA,TRBV5-4,TRBJ2-7,CASSVSGTRTYEQYF,TGTGCCAGCAGCGTATCCGGGACTAGAACCTACGAGCAGTACTTC
NA,14,NA,TRBV5-6,TRBJ1-1,CASSLRGWGTEAFF,TGTGCCAGCAGCTTGAGGGGTTGGGGCACTGAAGCTTTCTTT
NA,15,NA,TRBV7-2,TRBJ2-5,CASSLGRLAERTQYF,TGTGCCAGCAGCTTAGGCAGACTCGCCGAGAGGACCCAGTACTTC
NA,16,once,TRBV7-2,TRBJ1-5,CASSSRLGGGNQPQHF,TGTGCCAGCAGCTCACGATTAGGGGGGGGGAACCAGCCCCAGCATTTT
TRBD1,14,NA,TRBV7-8,TRBJ1-2,CASSLGTGKDGYTF,TGTGCCAGCAGCTTAGGGACAGGGAAAGATGGCTACACCTTC
NA,11,once,TRBV5-4,TRBJ2-7,CASSSQVEQYF,TGTGCCAGCAGCTCCCAGGTCGAGCAGTACTTC
NA,14,NA,TRBV27,TRBJ1-5,CASSPGWSNQPQHF,TGTGCCAGCAGCCCAGGGTGGAGCAATCAGCCCCAGCATTTT
NA,13,NA,TRBV2,TRBJ2-7,CASSGQGYSEQYF,TGTGCCAGCAGTGGGCAGGGTTACAGCGAGCAGTACTTC
NA,14,NA,TRBV18,TRBJ1-4,CASSPRQRNEKLFF,TGTGCCAGCTCACCAAGACAGAGGAATGAAAAACTGTTTTTT
TRBD2,16,NA,TRBV7-2,TRBJ2-5,CASSPQGLAGKETQYF,TGTGCCAGCAGCCCGCAGGGGCTAGCGGGAAAAGAGACCCAGTACTTC
TRBD1,13,NA,TRBV9,TRBJ1-2,CASSAPDRAGYTF,TGTGCCAGCAGCGCACCCGACAGGGCTGGCTACACCTTC
NA,12,few,TRBV25-1,TRBJ1-2,CASSAYSYGYTF,TGTGCCAGCAGTGCCTACAGCTATGGCTACACCTTC
TRBD2,15,NA,TRBV7-2,TRBJ2-7,CASSLTSGSSYEQYF,TGTGCCAGCAGCTTAACTAGCGGGAGCTCCTACGAGCAGTACTTC
NA,15,NA,TRBV27,TRBJ1-2,CASSFLPTGNYGYTF,TGTGCCAGCAGTTTCCTCCCTACAGGGAACTATGGCTACACCTTC
TRBD2,14,NA,TRBV5-1,TRBJ2-5,CASSLISGEETQYF,TGCGCCAGCAGCTTAATTAGCGGGGAAGAGACCCAGTACTTC
TRBD1,13,NA,TRBV25-1,TRBJ1-2,CASSLDRKNGYTF,TGTGCCAGCAGCTTGGACAGGAAGAATGGCTACACCTTC
TRBD1,14,few,TRBV19,TRBJ1-5,CASIEQGAGQPQHF,TGTGCCAGTATCGAACAGGGGGCAGGGCAGCCCCAGCATTTT
NA,11,NA,TRBV6-6,TRBJ1-1,CASSAIGTAFF,TGTGCCAGCAGTGCCATCGGTACAGCTTTCTTT
NA,18,NA,TRBV10-3,TRBJ1-1,CAISESFSGGGSNTEAFF,TGTGCCATCAGTGAGTCGTTTTCGGGCGGGGGCTCGAACACTGAAGCTTTCTTT
NA,15,once,TRBV7-3,TRBJ2-6,CASSYTSSGANVLTF,TGTGCCAGCAGCTACACTAGTTCTGGGGCCAACGTCCTGACTTTC
NA,14,NA,TRBV5-1,TRBJ1-1,CASSSGQQNTEAFF,TGCGCCAGCAGCTCGGGACAACAAAACACTGAAGCTTTCTTT
TRBD1,17,NA,TRBV9,TRBJ2-2,CASSVARDRLNTGELFF,TGTGCCAGCAGCGTAGCGAGGGACAGGCTAAACACCGGGGAGCTGTTTTTT
NA,15,NA,TRBV4-1,TRBJ1-5,CASSQDSTVNQPQHF,TGCGCCAGCAGCCAAGATTCTACGGTCAATCAGCCCCAGCATTTT
TRBD1,16,NA,TRBV4-1,TRBJ2-2,CASSQEQGANTGELFF,TGCGCCAGCAGCCAAGAACAGGGGGCGAACACCGGGGAGCTGTTTTTT
NA,15,NA,TRBV4-1,TRBJ1-5,CASSQVGGRNQPQHF,TGCGCCAGCAGCCAAGTTGGGGGCCGCAATCAGCCCCAGCATTTT
TRBD2,16,NA,TRBV27,TRBJ2-5,CASSLSTGEGRETQYF,TGTGCCAGCAGTTTATCTACGGGGGAGGGCCGGGAGACCCAGTACTTC
NA,13,NA,TRBV27,TRBJ2-7,CASSLRRDYEQYF,TGTGCCAGCAGTTTGCGGCGGGACTACGAGCAGTACTTC
NA,15,NA,TRBV21-1,TRBJ2-2,CASSPQGGSTGELFF,TGTGCCAGCAGCCCCCAGGGCGGGAGCACCGGGGAGCTGTTTTTT
TRBD2,16,NA,TRBV5-1,TRBJ2-1,CASSAGLAPLYNEQFF,TGCGCCAGCAGCGCCGGACTAGCGCCGCTCTACAATGAGCAGTTCTTC
TRBD1,14,medium-sized,TRBV28,TRBJ1-6,CASSLGQGFSPLHF,TGTGCCAGCAGTCTAGGACAGGGATTCTCACCCCTCCACTTT
NA,14,NA,TRBV9,TRBJ2-5,CASSVAGQGETQYF,TGTGCCAGCAGCGTAGCGGGGCAGGGGGAGACCCAGTACTTC
TRBD1,14,NA,TRBV30,TRBJ2-1,CAWSLGQGVDEQFF,TGTGCCTGGAGTTTGGGACAGGGGGTCGATGAGCAGTTCTTC
NA,13,NA,TRBV5-1,TRBJ1-4,CASSGWTNEKLFF,TGCGCCAGCAGCGGCTGGACTAATGAAAAACTGTTTTTT
NA,14,once,TRBV28,TRBJ2-5,CASRLTGRQETQYF,TGTGCCAGCCGACTAACCGGTCGTCAAGAGACCCAGTACTTC
TRBD1,14,once,TRBV5-1,TRBJ1-6,CATRSGGENSPLHF,TGCGCCACCAGATCAGGGGGCGAAAATTCACCCCTCCACTTT
NA,11,NA,TRBV2,TRBJ1-1,CASSRNPEAFF,TGTGCCAGCAGCAGGAACCCTGAAGCTTTCTTT
NA,15,NA,TRBV5-1,TRBJ2-5,CASSLDTGEEETQYF,TGCGCCAGCAGCTTGGATACAGGGGAGGAAGAGACCCAGTACTTC